This T cell receptor beta chain was recorded in a study of control samples from healthy donors and cancer patients. This table comes from immunoSEQ multiplex PCR, and its TCRdb copy is limited to in-frame clones, with some not included. The table has 100,000 to 150,000 clones, around nine tenths seen once. The ends lost 2 bases at V and 10 bases at J; junction bases unmatched: 12. The CDR3 runs to 16 residues. Germline V CDR1 and CDR2: MNHNS, SASEGT. The sequencing sample was made of blood. The sequence was collected from a man in his forties or fifties in good health. This chain joins TRBV6-1 and TRBJ2-1, with 9 bases aligning to TRBD2. CDR3 residues: CASSEQTSGLTREQFF. The CDR3 DNA sequence: TGTGCCAGCAGTGAACAAACTAGCGGGCTCACCAGGGAGCAGTTCTTC.